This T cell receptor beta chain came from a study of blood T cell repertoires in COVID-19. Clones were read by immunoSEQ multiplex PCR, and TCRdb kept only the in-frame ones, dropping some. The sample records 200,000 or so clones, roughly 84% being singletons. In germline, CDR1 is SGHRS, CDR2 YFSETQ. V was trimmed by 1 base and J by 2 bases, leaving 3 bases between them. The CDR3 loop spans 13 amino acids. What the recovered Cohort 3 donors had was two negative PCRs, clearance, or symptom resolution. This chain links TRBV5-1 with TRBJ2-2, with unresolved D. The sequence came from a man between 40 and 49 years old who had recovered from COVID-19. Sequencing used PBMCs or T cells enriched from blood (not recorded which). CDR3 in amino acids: CASSLPNTGELFF. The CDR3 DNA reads TGCGCCAGCAGCTTGCCAAACACCGGGGAGCTGTTTTTT.